This T cell receptor (beta chain) was sequenced during a study of blood T cell repertoires in COVID-19. Looking at the study overall: T cells, B-cell-depleted T cells, or PBMCs provided the cDNA or gDNA that served as material.

Trimming stripped 7 bases from V and 1 base from J, with 13 bases between. Germline CDR1 reads LNHDA; CDR2 reads SQIVND (reference sequence). The CDR3 consists of 14 residues. Assay: immunoSEQ multiplex PCR; the TCRdb copy retains only in-frame clones and omits some. This table has roughly 400,000 clones, approximately 87% appearing once. Living in under 30 US areas, the participants were between 18 and 89 years of age. The study assigned cohorts using participant-reported clinical history. Two consecutive negative NP/OP PCR tests, clearance, or resolved symptoms defined Cohort 3 recovery. The specimen was PBMCs or T cells enriched from blood (not recorded which). The TCR originated in a woman aged 50 to 65 who had recovered from COVID-19. The chain joins TRBV19 to TRBJ1-2; D gene ambiguous. CDR3 amino acids: CASIPPGVNYGYTF. The CDR3, as DNA: TGTGCCAGTATTCCCCCGGGAGTTAACTATGGCTACACCTTC.